These 27 T cell receptor beta chains were all obtained from the same sample, sequenced in a study of response to subunit inactivated influenza vaccine. TCRdb re-derived calls from the RT-PCR reads in MiXCR, one entry per CDR3 protein. Of 300,000 to 350,000 distinct CDR3 sequences listed, about 20% were seen once; the top ten hold approximately 10%. The material sequenced was PBMCs from blood, taken less than 22 months after vaccination. These receptors all stem from a man aged 45 to 70 who received an inactivated influenza vaccine.

This clonotype was seen repeatedly, ten times or more. The rearrangement links TRBV20-1 to TRBJ1-1; D perhaps matches TRBD1 (6 bases). The CDR3 has 14 amino acids. Germline V gene lookup returns CDR1 DFQATT and CDR2 SNEGSKA (reference sequence). V gave up 0 bases and J gave up 5 bases, with 13 bases separating them. CDR3 residues: CSARDGGAGTEAFF. For the CDR3, the DNA is TGCAGTGCTAGAGACGGGGGCGCGGGGACTGAAGCTTTCTTT.

This clonotype came up many times. The chain joins TRBV20-1 to TRBJ1-5; D unclear. The CDR3 extends over 15 amino acids. Germline CDR1 is DFQATT and CDR2 is SNEGSKA (reference sequence). Between the trimmed V and J ends, which lost 2 bases and 0 bases, there was a span of 11 bases. CDR3 DNA: TGCAGTGCTAGACCCGACGGATATAGCAATCAGCCCCAGCATTTT. Translated, it gives CSARPDGYSNQPQHF.

About this clonotype: The CDR3 ends on some other residue instead of the conserved phenylalanine or tryptophan, so this is likely a read error. The chain couples TRBV18 to TRBJ1-4; D uncertain. V was cut by 0 bases and J by 7 bases, with 9 bases left in between. The CDR3 length is 14 residues. The germline V gene encodes CDR1 KGHSH and CDR2 LQKENI. CDR3 DNA sequence: TGTGCCAGCTCACCACCTCCCGAGTTTGAAAAACTGTTTGTT. Translated, it gives CASSPPPEFEKLFV.

This clonotype has a handful of counts. The V gene is TRBV20-1, the J gene TRBJ2-3; 9 nucleotides align to TRBD2. This CDR3 has 14 residues. The germline CDR1 and CDR2 sequences are DFQATT and SNEGSKA (reference sequence). Trimming removed 7 bases from V and 1 base from J; junction bases left unmatched: 6. The CDR3 coding sequence is TGCAGTGAGGCGGGGGGGCCGGGCACAGATACGCAGTATTTT. Its protein product is CSEAGGPGTDTQYF.

This clonotype was observed a handful of times. The rearrangement uses TRBV10-3 and TRBJ1-1; no firm D call. The CDR3 runs to 17 residues. Per the germline V gene, CDR1 is ENHRY and CDR2 is SYGVKD. The V end lost 2 bases, the J end lost 1 base, and 17 bases lay between the germline ends. DNA for the CDR3: TGTGCCATCAGTGAGAGCGAGAGGGAAGGAAGGAACACTGAAGCTTTCTTT. This encodes CAISESEREGRNTEAFF.

A few counts support this clonotype. The CDR3 DNA sequence: TGTGCCAGCAGTTCACAGGGATCCGGAAACATTCAGTACTTC. This gives the protein CASSSQGSGNIQYF. The chain links TRBV27 to TRBJ2-4; TRBD1 might be the D (6 bases). Looked up from germline, CDR1 is MNHEY and CDR2 is SMNVEV (reference sequence). This CDR3 comprises 14 residues. V was pared by 4 bases and J by 6 bases, with 13 bases between.

This clonotype has just a few counts. The rearrangement links TRBV7-8 to TRBJ2-1, with a tentative D call TRBD1 (5 bases). CDR3 size: 16 residues. Germline V gives CDR1 SGHVS, CDR2 FQNEAQ. V lost 4 bases and J 1 base, leaving 14 bases between the germline ends. The CDR3 DNA reads TGTGCCAGCAGCTCAGCGTGGGGCAGTTCCTACAATGAGCAGTTCTTC. This gives the protein CASSSAWGSSYNEQFF.

This clonotype was counted at least ten times. The V gene is TRBV10-3, the J gene TRBJ1-6; the D is unclear. The germline V gene encodes CDR1 ENHRY and CDR2 SYGVKD. The V and J ends lost 5 bases and 0 bases respectively, with 20 bases between them. The CDR3 runs to 19 residues. CDR3 region: CAISSTLFTVSSYNSPLHF. CDR3 DNA: TGTGCCATCAGTTCAACCCTATTCACCGTCAGCTCCTATAATTCACCCCTCCACTTT.

Only a few counts were recorded for this clonotype. V is TRBV6-4 and J is TRBJ2-1; no reliable D call. This CDR3 is 13 amino acids long. Trimming took off 2 bases at V and 12 bases at J, with 14 bases between the two ends. Germline assignment: CDR1 MRHNA and CDR2 SNTAGT. The CDR3 sequence is CASSDRVGKGQFF. CDR3 coding DNA: TGTGCCAGCAGTGACAGGGTGGGAAAAGGGCAGTTCTTC.

With regard to this clonotype: The junction shows a germline mismatch at one end, possibly a read error. V gene TRBV10-3 combines with J gene TRBJ2-5, with D perhaps matching TRBD1 (7 bases). Germline V gene data show CDR1 as ENHRY and CDR2 as SYGVKD. The CDR3 has 15 amino acids. This chain's CDR3 is CAIRESGDSKETQYF. CDR3 nucleotides: TGTGCCATCAGGGAGTCGGGGGACAGTAAAGAGACCCAGTACTTC.

This clonotype was counted between two and nine times. This chain connects TRBV11-2 to TRBJ2-1; 7 bases agree with TRBD2. The germline CDR1 and CDR2 sequences are SGHAT and FQNNGV. V was pared by 1 base and J by 2 bases, with 5 bases of the junction left unmatched. This CDR3 region has 16 residues. CDR3 residues: CASSLVVAGAYNEQFF. CDR3 nucleotide sequence: TGTGCCAGCAGCTTAGTCGTCGCGGGGGCCTACAATGAGCAGTTCTTC.

The chain combines TRBV20-1 with TRBJ2-1, with a possible D match to TRBD2 (6 bases). V was pared by 7 bases and J by 5 bases, with 15 bases between. Germline values: CDR1 DFQATT, CDR2 SNEGSKA (reference sequence). The CDR3 covers 13 residues. In DNA, the CDR3 is TGCAGTGGAAGAAGCGGGCAAGACAATGAGCAGTTCTTC. It codes for CSGRSGQDNEQFF.

The J gene is TRBJ1-2, the V gene TRBV5-1, with TRBD1 matching 9 bases. CDR3 length: 12 residues. Trimming at V came to 4 bases and at J to 7 bases, leaving 2 bases not matched to a gene. The germline V gene encodes CDR1 SGHRS and CDR2 YFSETQ. The CDR3 DNA is TGCGCCAGCAGCGGACAGGGGCTTGGCTACACCTTC. The encoded protein is CASSGQGLGYTF.

This clonotype was detected only a few times. The gene calls are TRBV4-3 and TRBJ1-2, with unresolved D. Germline CDR1 and CDR2: LGHNA and YSLEER. With 3 bases removed from V and 3 bases from J, the gap between germline ends came to 11 bases. The CDR3 contains 14 residues. CDR3 sequence (DNA): TGCGCCAGCAGCCACCTAACCCTAGACTATGGCTACACCTTC. Translating gives CASSHLTLDYGYTF.

This CDR3 reads CASSSPLAGERSEQYF. CDR3 sequence (DNA): TGTGCCAGCAGTTCCCCTCTAGCGGGAGAACGGTCCGAGCAGTACTTC. The V call is TRBV12-3 or TRBV12-4, the J call TRBJ2-7; 10 nucleotides match TRBD2. J was trimmed by 6 bases and V by 4 bases; bases with no gene match: 12. The CDR3 sequence is 16 residues long.

This chain joins TRBV5-4 and TRBJ1-1, with D tentatively TRBD1 (5 bases). Germline lookup yields CDR1 SGHNT and CDR2 YYREEE (reference sequence). The CDR3 loop spans 14 amino acids. V was pared by 2 bases and J by 1 base, with 9 bases between. In nucleotides, the CDR3 is TGTGCCAGCAGCTTCGGGGGTTCGAACACTGAAGCTTTCTTT. Amino acids: CASSFGGSNTEAFF.

The table lists this clonotype with a few counts. V usage is TRBV30 and J usage is TRBJ1-1; D is undetermined. This CDR3 is 13 amino acids long. The germline gives CDR1 GTSNPN, CDR2 SVGIG (reference sequence). V dropped 2 bases and J dropped 1 base, with 8 bases sitting between them. The CDR3 DNA follows: TGTGCCTGGAGTCCAGAGCCGAACACTGAAGCTTTCTTT. Its translation: CAWSPEPNTEAFF.

V usage is TRBV6-5 and J usage is TRBJ2-3; 10 bases are a match to TRBD2. V shed 0 bases, J shed 2 bases, and the junction held 2 bases outside the gene matches. The CDR3 runs to 16 residues. Germline CDR1 and CDR2: MNHEY and SVGAGI. The CDR3 sequence: CASSYSSGRATDTQYF. CDR3 bases: TGTGCCAGCAGTTACTCGAGCGGGAGGGCCACAGATACGCAGTATTTT.

This clonotype was found many times. J is TRBJ1-5 and V is TRBV20-1; D is unclear. Germline V gene lookup returns CDR1 DFQATT and CDR2 SNEGSKA (reference sequence). The V end lost 6 bases, the J end lost 4 bases, and 16 bases lay between the germline ends. There are 14 residues in the CDR3. CDR3 residues: CSATKLTGNQPQHF. In nucleotides, the CDR3 is TGCAGTGCCACTAAACTAACCGGGAATCAGCCCCAGCATTTT.

There are a few counts of this clonotype. The chain carries TRBV21-1 and TRBJ2-1; no check of the table's D call, TRBD1, against the DNA was made. TRBV21-1 has pseudogene status. This CDR3 spans 14 amino acids. CDR3 DNA sequence: TGTGCCACCTTTCGAACCGGGAGCTACAATGAGCAGTTCTTC. Translation: CATFRTGSYNEQFF.

In DNA form, the CDR3 reads TGTGCCAGCAGATTACAGGGCAGAGAGCAGTTCTTC. This sequence encodes CASRLQGREQFF. V and J are TRBV11-1 and TRBJ2-1, with D tentatively TRBD1 (6 bases). Germline V gene data show CDR1 as SGHAT and CDR2 as FQDESV (reference sequence). V was shortened by 6 bases and J by 10 bases, with 13 bases between the two germline ends. CDR3 length equals 12 residues.

The rearrangement joins TRBV2 to TRBJ2-5; possibly TRBD1 for D (6 bases). This CDR3 region has 15 residues. The V and J ends lost 6 bases and 1 base respectively, with 15 bases between them. The germline V gene encodes CDR1 SNHLY and CDR2 FYNNEI. The CDR3 protein is CASSYHPGVQETQYF. Written as DNA, the CDR3 is TGTGCCAGCAGCTACCACCCAGGGGTCCAAGAGACCCAGTACTTC.

In its sample, this clonotype was seen many times. The rearrangement uses TRBV12-3 or TRBV12-4 and TRBJ1-5; no firm D call. The CDR3 extends over 14 amino acids. Trimming removed 7 bases from V and 3 bases from J, with 13 bases in between. The CDR3 DNA reads TGTGCCAGCACCGATCAGCAGGCCAATCAGCCCCAGCATTTT. Protein sequence: CASTDQQANQPQHF.

This chain connects TRBV20-1 to TRBJ1-1; possible D gene TRBD1, 5 bases. The V end was cut by 5 bases, the J end by 8 bases, with 15 bases between. The CDR3 is 12 amino acids. Germline V lookup: CDR1 DFQATT, CDR2 SNEGSKA (reference sequence). The chain's CDR3 is CSAGLGGREAFF. Here the CDR3 DNA reads TGCAGTGCTGGCCTTGGGGGGAGGGAAGCTTTCTTT.

This clonotype was seen repeatedly, ten times or more. V and J are TRBV2 and TRBJ2-5, with no clear D. Germline V gene data show CDR1 as SNHLY and CDR2 as FYNNEI. This CDR3 has 11 amino acids. Deletions cut 3 bases from V and 5 bases from J, with 4 bases between. The CDR3: CASSEEETQYF. The CDR3 coding sequence is TGTGCCAGCAGTGAGGAGGAGACCCAGTACTTC.

This sequence joins TRBV7-6 and TRBJ2-1, with unresolved D. Trimming left V 4 bases short and J 9 bases short, with 13 bases between. The CDR3 consists of 13 residues. Germline V gene sequence: CDR1 SGHVS, CDR2 FNYEAQ. CDR3 nucleotide sequence: TGTGCCAGCAGCTCAAGTCCCGATAGTGAGCAGTTCTTC. This gives the protein CASSSSPDSEQFF.

The chain uses TRBV5-6 and TRBJ2-1, with 7 positions matching TRBD2. With V trimmed by 4 bases and J by 10 bases, 17 bases remained unmatched. Germline values: CDR1 SGHDT, CDR2 YYEEEE. There are 16 residues in the CDR3. This CDR3 reads CASSPMGAGRAKEQFF. Here the CDR3 DNA reads TGTGCCAGCAGCCCCATGGGAGCGGGGCGGGCCAAGGAGCAGTTCTTC.